The sequence of this T cell receptor beta chain was determined in a study of shared T cell receptors in the human thymus (dated by TCRdb to 2020 to 2022). Background for the entire study: The study investigated the way shared, self-reactive T-cell receptor alpha chains are produced in the human thymus.

Notes on this clone: What this receptor recognizes is not known. Base qualities are missing; no much larger clone stands one base away.

At the junction V is shortened by 5 bases and J by 2 bases, with 16 bases in between. The CDR3 measures 15 amino acids from cysteine to phenylalanine. Solely the CDR3 DNA is kept, with 45 bases framed from the first base. The germline V gene provides CDR1 MNHEY and CDR2 SVGAGI. Library generation was performed with the immunoSEQ multiplex PCR assay. In its TCRdb copy, this immuneACCESS table keeps in-frame sequences only and misses some clones. Where compared with another copy, unresolved V genes explain less than half of these, and the others have no known cause. For this sample the table gives hundreds of thousands of clones, of which around 93% were detected only once. 0.015% to 0.025% of the sample comes from the top ten.

Sequenced input: thymocytes. This TCR was sampled from a human donor. The V and J segments used are TRBV6-5 and TRBJ2-7; the D gene is unclear. The CDR3 loop reads CASSPDPFEPYEQYF. The DNA is as follows: TGTGCCAGCAGTCCGGACCCATTCGAACCCTACGAGCAGTACTTC.